The 21 T cell receptor beta chains given below trace back to one sample, sequenced in a study of monozygotic twins with inflammatory bowel disease. From the 5' RACE reads, TCRdb lists one entry per CDR3 protein and no DNA. The sample's table shows fewer than 550,000 distinct CDR3 sequences. What was sequenced was blood. The receptor set was obtained from a human donor with ulcerative colitis or Crohn's disease, or a healthy co-twin of an affected twin (not recorded which).

The chain carries TRBV19 and TRBJ2-2. The CDR3 runs 15 residues. CDR1 and CDR2 from the germline V gene are LNHDA and SQIVND (reference sequence). The CDR3 sequence: CASSILGSNTGELFF.

This rearrangement joins TRBV5-1 to TRBJ1-6; TCRdb returns TRBD1, unconfirmable since there is no DNA. The CDR3 contains 15 residues. Germline CDR1 reads SGHRS; CDR2 reads YFSETQ. CDR3 amino acids: CASSRWTGDNSPLHF.

The chain joins TRBV2 to TRBJ1-3. The germline CDR1 and CDR2 sequences are SNHLY and FYNNEI. The CDR3 length is 11 residues. Here the CDR3 reads CAITRGNTIYF.

The V and J genes are TRBV12-3 or TRBV12-4 and TRBJ2-7. This CDR3 region has 14 residues. CDR3: CASSAAGATYEQYF.

The rearrangement uses TRBV5-1 and TRBJ2-3. The length of the CDR3 is 15 residues. CDR1 and CDR2 (germline): SGHRS, YFSETQ. CDR3 protein: CASSLFGTSTDTQYF.

The rearrangement links TRBV28 to TRBJ2-5; without DNA, the TCRdb call of TRBD1 cannot be checked. CDR1 and CDR2 (germline): MDHEN, SYDVKM. This CDR3 contains 15 residues. The CDR3 sequence is CASSPPTAFQETQYF.

This rearrangement joins TRBV5-1 to TRBJ1-1; the TCRdb call, TRBD1, lacks DNA for checking. Germline CDR1 is SGHRS and CDR2 is YFSETQ. This CDR3 spans 14 amino acids. Here the CDR3 reads CASSLGSGSTEAFF.

The CDR3 reads CASSFKQGSTYEQYF. This chain joins TRBV5-1 and TRBJ2-7; checking the TCRdb D call of TRBD1 is not possible without DNA. Germline V gene lookup returns CDR1 SGHRS and CDR2 YFSETQ. This CDR3 contains 15 residues.

The chain has TRBV19 and TRBJ1-1; TCRdb returns TRBD1, unconfirmable since there is no DNA. The CDR3 length is 15 residues. Germline CDR1 LNHDA, CDR2 SQIVND (reference sequence). The CDR3 is CASSIITGANTEAFF.

The V and J genes are TRBV18 and TRBJ1-1. The CDR3 is 14 residues long. CDR1 is KGHSH and CDR2 is LQKENI in the germline V gene. This CDR3 is CASSPALVSTEAFF.

V and J are TRBV11-2 and TRBJ2-5; the D call from TCRdb, TRBD2, cannot be confirmed without DNA. The CDR3 contains 18 residues. CDR1 is SGHAT and CDR2 is FQNNGV in the germline V gene. CDR3 region: CASSPALAGRMLEETQYF.

This chain connects TRBV5-1 to TRBJ1-1. The CDR3 covers 15 residues. Germline values: CDR1 SGHRS, CDR2 YFSETQ. This chain's CDR3 is CASSLMAVKNTEAFF.

This sequence joins TRBV10-3 and TRBJ2-1; TCRdb returns TRBD1, unconfirmable since there is no DNA. The CDR3 has 12 residues. CDR1 and CDR2 from the germline V gene are ENHRY and SYGVKD. The CDR3 protein is CAISGGDTEQFF.

This chain links TRBV27 with TRBJ1-2. Looked up from germline, CDR1 is MNHEY and CDR2 is SMNVEV (reference sequence). The length of the CDR3 is 14 residues. The CDR3 here is CASSLLPLGNGYTF.

The rearrangement links TRBV30 to TRBJ1-1. The CDR3 is made up of 12 amino acids. Looked up from germline, CDR1 is GTSNPN and CDR2 is SVGIG (reference sequence). CDR3 protein: CAWGSLNTEAFF.

The V gene is TRBV5-5, the J gene TRBJ2-7. Germline CDR1 is SGHKS and CDR2 is YYEKEE (reference sequence). The CDR3 contains 15 residues. This CDR3 reads CASSLVGVNDYEQYF.

CDR3 sequence: CASSPLADTQYF. V gene TRBV7-9 combines with J gene TRBJ2-3. Germline V lookup: CDR1 SEHNR, CDR2 FQNEAQ (reference sequence). The CDR3 runs to 12 residues.

The chain is built from TRBV7-8 and TRBJ2-3; TCRdb calls TRBD2, which cannot be checked without DNA. CDR3 size: 16 residues. The V gene's germline CDR1 is SGHVS and CDR2 FQNEAQ. CDR3 in amino acids: CASSLLAGHSTDTQYF.

The V and J genes are TRBV28 and TRBJ1-2; TCRdb proposes TRBD1, but this gene call is untestable without DNA. Per the germline V gene, CDR1 is MDHEN and CDR2 is SYDVKM. The CDR3 runs 14 residues. The CDR3 loop is CASRLSTGISGYTF.

This sequence joins TRBV18 and TRBJ1-1; TCRdb designates TRBD1, a call that cannot be tested without DNA. The CDR3 contains 14 residues. Germline CDR1 reads KGHSH; CDR2 reads LQKENI. CDR3: CASSPPGGGTEAFF.

V and J are TRBV19 and TRBJ2-1; the TRBD2 assignment by TCRdb is unverifiable without DNA. The CDR3 loop spans 15 amino acids. Germline V gene sequence: CDR1 LNHDA, CDR2 SQIVND (reference sequence). The CDR3 here is CASSIGGGAANEQFF. Full variable domain (outside the CDR3, taken from reference TRBV19 and TRBJ2-1): DGGITQSPKYLFRKEGQNVTLSCEQNLNHDAMYWYRQDPGQGLRLIYYSQIVNDFQKGDIAEGYSVSREKKESFPLTVTSAQKNPTAFYLCASSIGGGAANEQFFGPGTRLTVL.